This TCR beta chain was captured by sequencing in a study of T cells in Graves' hyperthyroidism and ophthalmopathy. The germline V gene has CDR1 SEHNR and CDR2 FQNEAQ (reference sequence). With 4 bases removed from V and 4 bases from J, the gap between germline ends came to 12 bases. The CDR3 has 14 residues. Amplification targeted TCR beta CDR3 regions from RNA transcripts. Using the HTBI primer set, a first-round RT-PCR was run on the TCR CDR3. TCRdb used MiXCR to reprocess the multiplex PCR reads, holding one entry per CDR3 protein. The table has about 570,000 distinct CDR3 sequences, roughly 15% seen once.

This clonotype was sampled from a woman aged 40 to 50 with Graves' hyperthyroidism. Sequenced sample: blood. The rearrangement links TRBV7-9 to TRBJ2-3; tentative D call: TRBD1 (5 bases). This chain's CDR3 is CASSSGMVADTQYF. CDR3 nucleotides: TGTGCCAGCAGCTCAGGGATGGTAGCAGATACGCAGTATTTT.